The 31 T cell receptor beta chains below all came from one sample that was sequenced in a study of beta chain features in type 1 diabetes. Broader study findings: A moderate, significant TCRB CDR3 shortening appeared in type 1 diabetes across four CD4+ subsets.

Their target antigens are unknown. Expressed TCRB transcripts were sequenced, since all the RNA that had been isolated was reverse transcribed. TCRdb's table, derived via immunoSEQ multiplex PCR, lists solely in-frame clones and lacks some. The profile shows around 600,000 clones, roughly 12% of them singletons. Sequencing was performed on naive CD4+ T cells from blood. These receptor sequences come from a man aged 25-45 years with type 1 diabetes.

This clone was detected only once. The J gene is TRBJ1-2, the V gene TRBV7-2, with 7 bases that match TRBD1. Germline V gene lookup returns CDR1 SGHTA and CDR2 FQGNSA. The CDR3 runs 14 residues. Trimming at V came to 5 bases and at J to 0 bases, leaving 3 bases not matched to a gene. CDR3 protein: CASSTGDSNYGYTF. The CDR3 DNA is TGTGCCAGCAGCACAGGGGATTCTAACTATGGCTACACCTTC.

This sequence joins TRBV11-2 and TRBJ2-1; D gene ambiguous. This CDR3 spans 13 amino acids. Germline assignment: CDR1 SGHAT and CDR2 FQNNGV. The germline V and J ends were trimmed by 0 bases and 10 bases, with 10 bases remaining between them. CDR3 sequence reads: CASSLDWLREQFF. CDR3 sequence (DNA): TGTGCCAGCAGCTTAGACTGGTTGAGGGAGCAGTTCTTC.

The rearrangement joins TRBV5-4 to TRBJ2-6; TRBD1 is a possible D gene (6 bases). The V end lost 4 bases, the J end lost 0 bases, and 11 bases lay between the germline ends. Germline assignment: CDR1 SGHNT and CDR2 YYREEE (reference sequence). This CDR3 is 16 amino acids long. The CDR3 sequence: CASSPDSHSGANVLTF. The CDR3 DNA sequence: TGTGCCAGCAGCCCGGACAGTCACTCTGGGGCCAACGTCCTGACTTTC.

There are a few counts of this clone. This chain links TRBV7-9 with TRBJ1-3; tentatively, D is TRBD1 (5 bases). The CDR3 spans 15 residues. Germline V lookup: CDR1 SEHNR, CDR2 FQNEAQ (reference sequence). V shed 5 bases and J shed 1 base, with 12 bases lying between them. CDR3: CASSPRGTSGNTIYF. In DNA form, the CDR3 reads TGTGCCAGCAGCCCCCGGGGCACTTCTGGAAACACCATATATTTT. The full variable domain, in which reference TRBV7-9 and TRBJ1-3 provide the parts outside the CDR3, is DTGVSQNPRHKITKRGQNVTFRCDPISEHNRLYWYRQTLGQGPEFLTYFQNEAQLEKSRLLSDRFSAERPKGSFSTLEIQRTEQGDSAMYLCASSPRGTSGNTIYFGEGSWLTVV.

To note about this clone: At one end the junction does not follow the germline gene, possibly because of a read error. The rearrangement joins TRBV7-2 to TRBJ1-2; TRBD1 matches at 7 bases. Germline V lookup: CDR1 SGHTA, CDR2 FQGNSA. The CDR3 length is 13 residues. The CDR3 loop reads CASSMGQSTAIFF. For the CDR3, the DNA is TGTGCCAGCTCGATGGGACAGTCCACCGCTATTTTCTTC.

The rearrangement joins TRBV11-2 to TRBJ1-6; D remains ambiguous. The V gene's germline CDR1 is SGHAT and CDR2 FQNNGV. Trimming took off 8 bases at V and 0 bases at J, with 17 bases between the two ends. The CDR3 totals 17 residues. Here the CDR3 reads CASQFRLQSSYNSPLHF. For the CDR3, the DNA is TGTGCCAGCCAGTTCAGGCTACAGAGCTCCTATAATTCACCCCTCCACTTT. Full variable domain (remainder filled in from reference TRBV11-2 and TRBJ1-6): EAGVAQSPRYKIIEKRQSVAFWCNPISGHATLYWYQQILGQGPKLLIQFQNNGVVDDSQLPKDRFSAERLKGVDSTLKIQPAKLEDSAVYLCASQFRLQSSYNSPLHFGNGTRLTVT.

This clone has a handful of counts. The V gene is TRBV6-5, the J gene TRBJ1-4, with 7 bases lining up with TRBD1. The CDR3 has 13 residues. CDR1 MNHEY and CDR2 SVGAGI come from the germline V gene. Trimming took 0 bases from V and 8 from J; bases not matched to a gene: 0. CDR3 amino acids: CASSYSTGEKLFF. CDR3 bases: TGTGCCAGCAGTTACTCGACAGGGGAAAAACTGTTTTTT.

This clone was detected only a few times. The V call is TRBV6-5, the J call TRBJ1-2, with D tentatively TRBD1 (6 bases). V shed 11 bases and J shed 4 bases, with 20 bases lying between them. Germline V lookup: CDR1 MNHEY, CDR2 SVGAGI. This CDR3 region has 14 residues. This CDR3 is CALKDAGVPYGYTF. The CDR3 DNA is TGTGCCCTTAAAGACGCAGGGGTCCCCTATGGCTACACCTTC.

The J gene is TRBJ2-1, the V gene TRBV6-5; the match to TRBD2 covers 13 bases. The length of the CDR3 is 14 residues. Trimming took 9 bases from V and 7 from J; bases not matched to a gene: 6. Germline CDR1 MNHEY, CDR2 SVGAGI. The CDR3: CASNMGLAGNEQFF. The CDR3 region has the DNA TGTGCCAGTAATATGGGACTAGCGGGGAATGAGCAGTTCTTC.

This clone has just a few counts. The V gene is TRBV7-6, the J gene TRBJ2-4, with a possible D match to TRBD2 (5 bases). This CDR3 is built from 17 residues. V lost 5 bases to trimming and J lost 6 bases, with 23 bases between them. Germline assignment: CDR1 SGHVS and CDR2 FNYEAQ. Here the CDR3 DNA reads TGTGCCAGCAGCCTGCAGGACGGATACTCCGGAGGAAACATTCAGTACTTC. It encodes CASSLQDGYSGGNIQYF.

In DNA, the CDR3 is TGCGCCAGCAGCTCTATAGGATTTCGAGGCACTGAAGCTTTCTTT. Protein product: CASSSIGFRGTEAFF. The V gene is TRBV5-1, the J gene TRBJ1-1; no clear D gene. There are 15 residues in the CDR3. Germline loops: CDR1 SGHRS, CDR2 YFSETQ. V was clipped by 3 bases and J by 4 bases, with 16 bases between them. Variable domain in full (rest from reference TRBV5-1 and TRBJ1-1): KAGVTQTPRYLIKTRGQQVTLSCSPISGHRSVSWYQQTPGQGLQFLFEYFSETQRNKGNFPGRFSGRQFSNSRSEMNVSTLELGDSALYLCASSSIGFRGTEAFFGQGTRLTVV.

V gene TRBV7-6 combines with J gene TRBJ1-3; 7 bases are shared with TRBD1. The J segment lost 0 bases and the V segment lost 5 bases, leaving 7 bases of the junction unmatched. Germline CDR1 is SGHVS and CDR2 is FNYEAQ. The CDR3 extends over 16 amino acids. For the CDR3, the DNA is TGTGCCAGCAGCGGTTACAGGGGCTCCTCTGGAAACACCATATATTTT. Amino acid sequence: CASSGYRGSSGNTIYF.

The rearrangement links TRBV7-2 to TRBJ2-5; D not certain. The V end was cut by 2 bases, the J end by 5 bases, with 12 bases between. CDR1 is SGHTA and CDR2 is FQGNSA in the germline V gene. The CDR3 covers 14 residues. The CDR3: CASSLRVLGETQYF. The CDR3 DNA sequence: TGTGCCAGCAGCTTAAGGGTATTGGGCGAGACCCAGTACTTC.

In its sample, this clone was seen a few times. The V and J genes are TRBV9 and TRBJ2-6, with 10 bases identical to TRBD1. The CDR3 sequence is 16 residues long. Germline CDR1 and CDR2: SGDLS and YYNGEE. V was clipped by 3 bases and J by 4 bases; unmatched bases: 4. The CDR3 reads CASSARQGAGANVLTF. The CDR3, as DNA: TGTGCCAGCAGCGCGAGACAGGGGGCCGGGGCCAACGTCCTGACTTTC.

Written as DNA, the CDR3 is TGTGCCAGTAGTATCGGGACTACAGATGGTAGGGAGTTCTTC. This sequence encodes CASSIGTTDGREFF. The chain carries TRBV19 and TRBJ2-1, with TRBD2 matching over 7 bases. Trimming took 3 bases from V and 14 from J; bases not matched to a gene: 13. The CDR3 is 14 amino acids. Germline V gene data show CDR1 as LNHDA and CDR2 as SQIVND (reference sequence).

This chain connects TRBV20-1 to TRBJ2-3, with unresolved D. V was pared by 6 bases and J by 5 bases, with 9 bases between. The CDR3 totals 11 residues. CDR1 is DFQATT and CDR2 is SNEGSKA in the germline V gene (reference sequence). The DNA for the CDR3 is TGCAGTGCAGGGAAGGGAGATACGCAGTATTTT. As protein: CSAGKGDTQYF.

This clone was seen more than once but under ten times. This chain links TRBV13 with TRBJ1-2; D gene unclear. V lost 1 base to trimming and J lost 6 bases, with 15 bases between them. The CDR3 spans 15 residues. CDR1 PRHDT and CDR2 FYEKMQ come from the germline V gene (reference sequence). CDR3 sequence reads: CASSLVPRYGDGYTF. CDR3 sequence (DNA): TGTGCCAGCAGCTTAGTTCCCAGGTATGGTGATGGCTACACCTTC.

V is TRBV30 and J is TRBJ1-2; tentatively, D is TRBD1 (5 bases). The CDR3 length is 13 residues. The V and J ends lost 3 bases and 2 bases respectively, with 10 bases between them. The germline gives CDR1 GTSNPN, CDR2 SVGIG (reference sequence). The CDR3 is CAWRDDRNYGYTF. CDR3 nucleotides: TGTGCCTGGAGAGATGACAGAAACTATGGCTACACCTTC.

The chain links TRBV6-5 to TRBJ1-5; no clear D gene. The CDR3 extends over 14 amino acids. V was shortened by 4 bases and J by 5 bases, with 12 bases between the two germline ends. Germline CDR1 MNHEY, CDR2 SVGAGI. The CDR3 nucleotides read TGTGCCAGCAGTTCCCGCGTCCAGGATCAGCCCCAGCATTTT. This sequence encodes CASSSRVQDQPQHF.

The V and J genes are TRBV6-5 and TRBJ1-2, with 7 bases matching TRBD1. Germline CDR1 and CDR2: MNHEY and SVGAGI. J lost 8 bases, V lost 5 bases, and 8 bases had no gene match. CDR3 size: 13 residues. The CDR3 DNA follows: TGTGCCAGCAGTCCGACAGGGCAGAGGGGCTACACCTTC. Its translation: CASSPTGQRGYTF.

This clone was observed a few times. The gene calls are TRBV7-8 and TRBJ2-3, with D unresolved. Germline V CDR1 and CDR2: SGHVS, FQNEAQ. Trimming removed 5 bases at V and 5 bases at J, with 17 bases between. This CDR3 is 15 amino acids long. The CDR3 reads CASSPELMAGDTQYF. Here the CDR3 DNA reads TGTGCCAGCAGCCCCGAGCTCATGGCCGGAGATACGCAGTATTTT.

The V and J genes are TRBV5-1 and TRBJ2-3; 9 bases fit TRBD2. Losses at the gene ends were 1 base for V and 4 bases for J; bases not matched to a gene: 4. The CDR3 totals 15 residues. Germline CDR1 SGHRS, CDR2 YFSETQ. CDR3 in amino acids: CASSLSLAGSDTQYF. The CDR3 nucleotides read TGCGCCAGCAGCTTGAGTCTAGCGGGGTCAGATACGCAGTATTTT.

This clone has just a few counts. The rearrangement joins TRBV7-9 to TRBJ2-5; D assignment may be TRBD1 or TRBD2 (5 bases each). This CDR3 is built from 14 residues. The ends were cut back, 5 bases at V and 1 base at J, with 11 bases in the middle. Germline CDR1 is SEHNR and CDR2 is FQNEAQ (reference sequence). CDR3 coding DNA: TGTGCCAGCAGCCTAGGGGACGGCCAAGAGACCCAGTACTTC. This gives the protein CASSLGDGQETQYF.

This clone has more than one count but fewer than ten. The chain recombines TRBV11-2 with TRBJ1-5, with unresolved D. Germline CDR1 reads SGHAT; CDR2 reads FQNNGV. The CDR3 runs to 16 residues. V was cut by 2 bases and J by 1 base, with 12 bases left in between. The chain's CDR3 is CASSLYGDTSNQPQHF. Written as DNA, the CDR3 is TGTGCCAGCAGCTTATACGGGGATACGAGCAATCAGCCCCAGCATTTT.

A few counts support this clone. The chain combines TRBV7-2 with TRBJ1-2; tentative D call: TRBD1 (5 bases). The CDR3 runs to 13 residues. Germline values: CDR1 SGHTA, CDR2 FQGNSA. Trimming left V 3 bases short and J 1 base short, with 6 bases between. The CDR3: CASSFDSNYGYTF. CDR3 bases: TGTGCCAGCAGCTTCGACAGTAACTATGGCTACACCTTC.

The chain employs TRBV7-3 and TRBJ2-1; D gene uncertain. V was cut by 5 bases and J by 0 bases, with 14 bases left in between. This CDR3 spans 16 amino acids. The germline V gene has CDR1 SGHTA and CDR2 FQGTGA. The CDR3 coding sequence is TGTGCCAGCAGCCCCAGCAGAGAAAGCTCCTACAATGAGCAGTTCTTC. Translation: CASSPSRESSYNEQFF.

The chain couples TRBV4-2 to TRBJ2-7, with unresolved D. The CDR3 extends over 16 amino acids. Per the germline V gene, CDR1 is LGHNA and CDR2 is YNFKEQ. Trimming took off 0 bases at V and 0 bases at J, with 12 bases between the two ends. The CDR3 region is CASSQDPAVFSYEQYF. The CDR3, as DNA: TGTGCCAGCAGCCAAGACCCGGCAGTCTTCTCCTACGAGCAGTACTTC.

This clone occurred a few times. V and J are TRBV9 and TRBJ1-4, with 8 bases matching TRBD1. This CDR3 spans 15 amino acids. Germline V gene data show CDR1 as SGDLS and CDR2 as YYNGEE. The J segment lost 2 bases and the V segment lost 3 bases, leaving 3 bases of the junction unmatched. CDR3 loop: CASSGQGITNEKLFF. CDR3 DNA sequence: TGTGCCAGCAGCGGACAGGGGATTACTAATGAAAAACTGTTTTTT. The full variable domain, rest sourced from reference TRBV9 and TRBJ1-4, is DSGVTQTPKHLITATGQRVTLRCSPRSGDLSVYWYQQSLDQGLQFLIQYYNGEERAKGNILERFSAQQFPDLHSELNLSSLELGDSALYFCASSGQGITNEKLFFGSGTQLSVL.

This clone was found a few times. The chain is built from TRBV27 and TRBJ1-2; D unresolved. This CDR3 spans 13 amino acids. CDR1 MNHEY and CDR2 SMNVEV come from the germline V gene (reference sequence). The germline V and J ends were trimmed by 2 bases and 4 bases, with 8 bases remaining between them. In DNA, the CDR3 is TGTGCCAGCAGTTTAGAGCGTAGCTATGGCTACACCTTC. Translating it yields CASSLERSYGYTF.

This clone was recorded a few times. The chain joins TRBV6-6 to TRBJ2-7, with a possible D match to TRBD2 (5 bases). Germline V gene lookup returns CDR1 MNHNY and CDR2 SVGAGI (reference sequence). V was trimmed by 7 bases and J by 8 bases, leaving 9 bases between them. The CDR3 length is 10 residues. The CDR3 DNA reads TGTGCCAGCACCGGGAACCAGCAGTACTTC. This translates into CASTGNQQYF.

The genes are TRBV11-2 and TRBJ2-7; D remains ambiguous. V was clipped by 3 bases and J by 4 bases, with 13 bases between them. The CDR3 has 14 amino acids. CDR1 and CDR2 (germline): SGHAT, FQNNGV. The CDR3, as DNA: TGTGCCAGCAGCTTTTCCGGGTCTCTTTACGAGCAGTACTTC. Protein sequence: CASSFSGSLYEQYF.